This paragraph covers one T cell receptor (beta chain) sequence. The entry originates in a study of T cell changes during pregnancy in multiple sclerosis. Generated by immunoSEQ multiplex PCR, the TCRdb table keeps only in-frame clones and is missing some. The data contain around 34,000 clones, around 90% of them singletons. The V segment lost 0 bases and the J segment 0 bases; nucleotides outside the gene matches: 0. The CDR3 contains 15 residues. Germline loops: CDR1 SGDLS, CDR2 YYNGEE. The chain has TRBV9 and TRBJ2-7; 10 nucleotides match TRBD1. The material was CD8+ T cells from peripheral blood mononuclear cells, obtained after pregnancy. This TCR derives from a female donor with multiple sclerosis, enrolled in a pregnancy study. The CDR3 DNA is TGTGCCAGCAGCGTAGGGACAGGGGGCTCCTACGAGCAGTACTTC. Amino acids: CASSVGTGGSYEQYF.